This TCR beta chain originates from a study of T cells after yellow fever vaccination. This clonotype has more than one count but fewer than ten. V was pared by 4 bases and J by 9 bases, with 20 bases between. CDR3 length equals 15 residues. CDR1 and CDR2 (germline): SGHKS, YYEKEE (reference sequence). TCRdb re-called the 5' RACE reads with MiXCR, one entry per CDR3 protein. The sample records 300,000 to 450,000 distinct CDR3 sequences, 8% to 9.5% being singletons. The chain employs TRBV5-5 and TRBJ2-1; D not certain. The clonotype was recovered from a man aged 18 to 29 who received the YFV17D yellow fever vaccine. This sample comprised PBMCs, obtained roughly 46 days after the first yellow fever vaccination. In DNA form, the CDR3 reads TGTGCCAGCAGCATACTGGTAACCCCCTTGGCTGAGCAGTTCTTC. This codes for CASSILVTPLAEQFF.